The 22 T cell receptor beta chains below were found in one sample sequenced in a study of CXCR3-negative and CXCR3-positive naive CD8 T cells. With UMI labels, 5' RACE was used to prepare the TRB cDNA libraries. From its re-call of the 5' RACE reads, TCRdb lists each CDR3 protein once, without DNA. The table for this sample gives around 88,000 distinct CDR3 sequences. Antigens of these TCRs are unknown. Points from the study as a whole: CXCR3-positive naive cells carried more hydrophobic TRB CDR3s than CXCR3-negative ones.

The sequencing input was naive CXCR3+ CD8+ T cells from blood. Subset meaning: CD45RO-CCR7+CD27+CD95- naive CD8+ T cells expressing CXCR3 (TNR3+). The origin of the receptors is a human donor in good health. Some clones in this sample may be carry-over from other donors' samples.

The chain has TRBV29-1 and TRBJ2-7; TCRdb proposes TRBD2, but this gene call is untestable without DNA. Germline V gene data show CDR1 as SQVTM and CDR2 as ANQGSEA. The CDR3 is made up of 13 amino acids. This CDR3 reads CSVEDSSPYEQYF.

The chain is built from TRBV29-1 and TRBJ2-1; TCRdb reports TRBD1, a call that lacks DNA to check it against. The germline V gene encodes CDR1 SQVTM and CDR2 ANQGSEA. The CDR3 length is 13 residues. The CDR3 is CSVEKGQVNEQFF.

J is TRBJ2-3 and V is TRBV28; TCRdb names TRBD2, which stays unverified in the absence of DNA. The CDR3 runs 15 residues. Germline lookup yields CDR1 MDHEN and CDR2 SYDVKM. This CDR3 reads CVSSLLGRGTDTQYF.

The genes are TRBV5-5 and TRBJ2-2. The CDR3 contains 15 residues. CDR1 is SGHKS and CDR2 is YYEKEE in the germline V gene (reference sequence). The CDR3 loop reads CASSLDADPTGELFF.

V and J are TRBV4-1 and TRBJ2-3; TCRdb calls TRBD2, which cannot be checked without DNA. The CDR3 loop spans 14 amino acids. In germline, CDR1 is MGHRA, CDR2 YSYEKL. CDR3 region: CASSQGGSTDTQYF.

This sequence joins TRBV20-1 and TRBJ2-5; without DNA, the TCRdb call of TRBD1 cannot be checked. Germline V CDR1 and CDR2: DFQATT, SNEGSKA (reference sequence). CDR3 length equals 14 residues. The CDR3: CSARPDLGPETQYF.

The chain is built from TRBV20-1 and TRBJ1-4. In germline, CDR1 is DFQATT, CDR2 SNEGSKA (reference sequence). The CDR3 length is 14 residues. CDR3 sequence reads: CSAKDRATNEKLFF.

V and J are TRBV24-1 and TRBJ1-6; with no DNA, the TCRdb D assignment of TRBD1 cannot be verified. Germline V CDR1 and CDR2: KGHDR, SFDVKD. The CDR3 consists of 14 residues. CDR3: CATSAGTGNSPLHF.

The J gene is TRBJ2-5, the V gene TRBV7-9; with no DNA, the TCRdb D assignment of TRBD2 cannot be verified. Germline assignment: CDR1 SEHNR and CDR2 FQNEAQ (reference sequence). This CDR3 has 17 amino acids. The CDR3 loop is CASSLGASGGAEETQYF.

The genes are TRBV28 and TRBJ2-7; TCRdb names TRBD1, which stays unverified in the absence of DNA. The CDR3 spans 12 residues. Per germline, CDR1 MDHEN and CDR2 SYDVKM. This CDR3 reads CASKHEGAEQYF.

The chain combines TRBV4-1 with TRBJ2-7. The V gene's germline CDR1 is MGHRA and CDR2 YSYEKL. This CDR3 has 13 residues. The CDR3 protein is CASSQDEASQQYF.

The V and J genes are TRBV21-1 and TRBJ1-1; the TCRdb call, TRBD1, lacks DNA for checking. TRBV21-1 is a recognized pseudogene. The CDR3 covers 18 residues. The CDR3 here is CASRNLRPPPWVDTEAFF.

The chain links TRBV5-1 to TRBJ2-3; TCRdb lists TRBD2, though no DNA is available to test this call. The CDR3 extends over 12 amino acids. The germline V gene has CDR1 SGHRS and CDR2 YFSETQ. The CDR3 sequence is CASGRGADTQYF.

This sequence joins TRBV12-3 or TRBV12-4 and TRBJ1-2. This CDR3 region has 16 residues. The CDR3 is CASRNKNTRHSQSYTF.

The rearrangement links TRBV28 to TRBJ2-2. The CDR3 extends over 11 amino acids. Germline-derived CDR1 and CDR2 are MDHEN and SYDVKM. The CDR3 loop reads CASSEIGELFF.

The chain combines TRBV3-1 with TRBJ1-4. This CDR3 region has 15 residues. Germline lookup yields CDR1 LGHDT and CDR2 YNNKEL (reference sequence). The CDR3 protein is CASSPLFTADEKLFF.

The chain links TRBV27 to TRBJ2-3; as DNA is missing, the TRBD2 call by TCRdb cannot be tested. The CDR3 totals 16 residues. Per germline, CDR1 MNHEY and CDR2 SMNVEV (reference sequence). The CDR3 sequence is CASSSTSGWGPDTQYF.

This chain links TRBV15 with TRBJ2-2; TCRdb outputs TRBD1, but without DNA this stays unchecked. Germline assignment: CDR1 LNHNV and CDR2 YYDKDF (reference sequence). The CDR3 contains 14 residues. CDR3 residues: CATSRGGGTGELFF.

The CDR3 protein is CASSQSTTEDEQYF. The rearrangement joins TRBV23-1 to TRBJ2-7. TRBV23-1 is treated as an ORF (open reading frame) with a function not yet certain. The CDR3 runs to 14 residues.

The chain recombines TRBV3-1 with TRBJ2-7; TCRdb picks TRBD1, but there is no DNA to check that call. Germline V gene data show CDR1 as LGHDT and CDR2 as YNNKEL (reference sequence). The CDR3 extends over 15 amino acids. The CDR3 reads CASSQENGAHYEQYF.

The chain joins TRBV12-3 or TRBV12-4 to TRBJ2-7; there is no DNA to check the TCRdb D call of TRBD2. CDR3 length: 17 amino acids. CDR3 region: CASTATSGLTSSYEQYF.

The chain recombines TRBV24-1 with TRBJ2-2. The CDR3 is made up of 13 amino acids. Germline lookup yields CDR1 KGHDR and CDR2 SFDVKD. CDR3 amino acids: CATSDLPSGELFF.